This T cell receptor beta chain was documented in a study of CD8+ T cells in alopecia areata. Study context: Scoring of severity for treated patients was based on percentage of affected scalp area.

Extracted RNA was reverse transcribed, and the resulting cDNA served as sequencing template. Clones were read by immunoSEQ multiplex PCR, and TCRdb kept only the in-frame ones, dropping some. The sample carries 35,000 to 45,000 clones, 92% recorded once. Between the trimmed V and J ends, which lost 6 bases and 5 bases, there was a span of 22 bases. Germline V lookup: CDR1 LNHDA, CDR2 SQIVND (reference sequence). This CDR3 has 16 amino acids. General study results and limits: A single nonresponder leaves the baseline CD8+ expansion link to response uncertain.

This clone came up once. Its antigen is unknown. Treatment of the sample: oral pan-JAK inhibitor, 5-10 mg twice daily. The material sequenced was CD8+ T cells sorted from blood, taken at week 24, from a patient treated with tofacitinib. The chain recombines TRBV19 with TRBJ1-1; weak D call: TRBD1 (6 bases). This TCR was recovered from a human donor with alopecia areata. The DNA of the CDR3 is TGTGCCAGTAGCTGGCGGGGGGCAGGGGCAGGAACTGAAGCTTTCTTT. Its translation is CASSWRGAGAGTEAFF. Supplemented by reference TRBV19 and TRBJ1-1, the full variable domain reads DGGITQSPKYLFRKEGQNVTLSCEQNLNHDAMYWYRQDPGQGLRLIYYSQIVNDFQKGDIAEGYSVSREKKESFPLTVTSAQKNPTAFYLCASSWRGAGAGTEAFFGQGTRLTVV.